The 29 T cell receptor beta chains given below trace back to one sample, sequenced in a study of human T cells and chemical hapten exposure. TCRdb reprocessed the RACE reads via MiXCR and lists one record per CDR3 protein. Among more than 300,000 distinct CDR3 sequences listed, 5% to 6.5% were seen once. The time point: pre-sensitization, week 0. Treatment in this sample: therapeutic diphenylcyclopropenone sensitization with weekly scalp DPC. The sequenced sample was whole blood, obtained in connection with sensitization to the hapten diphenylcyclopropenone (DPC). These receptors were collected from a woman younger than 30 with alopecia areata. Some clones in this sample may be carry-over from other donors' samples.

The V and J genes are TRBV5-4 and TRBJ2-3; 7 nucleotides align to TRBD2. The germline V gene encodes CDR1 SGHNT and CDR2 YYREEE (reference sequence). The V and J ends lost 5 bases and 2 bases, in that order; junction bases with no gene match: 8. The CDR3 is 15 residues long. The CDR3 here is CASRIRGDSTDTQYF. The CDR3 DNA sequence: TGTGCCAGCAGGATACGGGGGGACTCCACAGATACGCAGTATTTT.

There are many counts of this clonotype. V and J are TRBV15 and TRBJ1-5; D is perhaps TRBD1 (5 bases). The CDR3 is 14 amino acids. The germline V gene has CDR1 LNHNV and CDR2 YYDKDF (reference sequence). V was clipped by 1 base and J by 4 bases, with 8 bases between them. The CDR3, as DNA: TGTGCCACCAGCAGAGCAGGGTATAATCAGCCCCAGCATTTT. As protein: CATSRAGYNQPQHF.

V usage is TRBV7-9 and J usage is TRBJ2-1, with TRBD2 as a possible D gene (5 bases). V was clipped by 4 bases and J by 7 bases, with 14 bases between them. Germline CDR1 is SEHNR and CDR2 is FQNEAQ (reference sequence). The CDR3 is 14 residues long. This chain's CDR3 is CASSSSGLPNEQFF. The CDR3 DNA follows: TGTGCCAGCAGCTCTAGTGGACTTCCTAATGAGCAGTTCTTC. Filled out from reference TRBV7-9 and TRBJ2-1, the complete variable domain reads DTGVSQNPRHKITKRGQNVTFRCDPISEHNRLYWYRQTLGQGPEFLTYFQNEAQLEKSRLLSDRFSAERPKGSFSTLEIQRTEQGDSAMYLCASSSSGLPNEQFFGPGTRLTVL.

The chain combines TRBV7-8 with TRBJ2-3; 7 nucleotides line up with TRBD1. CDR3 length: 15 amino acids. V gave up 2 bases and J gave up 4 bases; unmatched junction bases: 6. Germline lookup yields CDR1 SGHVS and CDR2 FQNEAQ. The CDR3 DNA sequence: TGTGCCAGCAGCTTATTTACAGGGGAAGCAGATACGCAGTATTTT. This sequence encodes CASSLFTGEADTQYF. The whole variable domain, remainder taken from reference TRBV7-8 and TRBJ2-3, is GAGVSQSPRYKVAKRGQDVALRCDPISGHVSLFWYQQALGQGPEFLTYFQNEAQLDKSGLPSDRFFAERPEGSVSTLKIQRTQQEDSAVYLCASSLFTGEADTQYFGPGTRLTVL.

This clonotype was observed a few times. The genes are TRBV6-5 and TRBJ1-2, with D perhaps matching TRBD1 (5 bases). V dropped 8 bases and J dropped 0 bases, with 13 bases sitting between them. CDR3 length equals 14 residues. Germline V CDR1 and CDR2: MNHEY, SVGAGI. As DNA, the CDR3 is TGTGCCAGCGGTAGGGACCGCTCTAACTATGGCTACACCTTC. Translating gives CASGRDRSNYGYTF.

J is TRBJ1-3 and V is TRBV6-5; no clear D. V shed 6 bases and J shed 2 bases, with 14 bases lying between them. The CDR3 length is 15 residues. Germline V gene data show CDR1 as MNHEY and CDR2 as SVGAGI. This CDR3 reads CASSSAILTGNTIYF. The CDR3 nucleotides read TGTGCCAGCAGCTCCGCTATACTCACTGGAAACACCATATATTTT.

This sequence joins TRBV10-3 and TRBJ1-4; perhaps TRBD1 as D (6 bases). This CDR3 spans 15 amino acids. V dropped 10 bases and J dropped 8 bases, with 23 bases sitting between them. Germline V lookup: CDR1 ENHRY, CDR2 SYGVKD. CDR3 sequence reads: CATQRSGDFTEKLFF. Here the CDR3 DNA reads TGTGCCACCCAAAGATCAGGGGACTTCACGGAAAAACTGTTTTTT.

The chain uses TRBV5-4 and TRBJ2-7; D is ambiguous. The CDR3 consists of 16 residues. The germline V gene has CDR1 SGHNT and CDR2 YYREEE (reference sequence). The V end lost 4 bases, the J end lost 0 bases, and 17 bases lay between the germline ends. The CDR3 nucleotides read TGTGCCAGCAGCGACCCGGTGACTTCCCGCTCCTACGAGCAGTACTTC. It codes for CASSDPVTSRSYEQYF.

The CDR3 protein is CSARVGGSTDTQYF. The CDR3 DNA sequence: TGCAGTGCTAGGGTCGGGGGTAGCACAGATACGCAGTATTTT. The chain has TRBV20-1 and TRBJ2-3; possibly TRBD2 for D (6 bases). The CDR3 spans 14 residues. Trimming took 3 bases from V and 0 from J, leaving 10 bases between them. Looked up from germline, CDR1 is DFQATT and CDR2 is SNEGSKA (reference sequence).

This clonotype was detected only a few times. This rearrangement joins TRBV7-9 to TRBJ2-1; the match to TRBD1 covers 7 bases. The CDR3 sequence is 14 residues long. The V segment lost 1 base and the J segment 8 bases; nucleotides outside the gene matches: 5. The germline V gene encodes CDR1 SEHNR and CDR2 FQNEAQ (reference sequence). The CDR3 region is CASSLGRGSDEQFF. The DNA of the CDR3 is TGTGCCAGCAGCTTAGGCAGGGGGTCAGATGAGCAGTTCTTC.

The gene calls are TRBV6-1 and TRBJ2-1; TRBD2 aligns across 11 bases. V gave up 5 bases and J gave up 6 bases; unmatched junction bases: 6. This CDR3 spans 15 amino acids. In germline, CDR1 is MNHNS, CDR2 SASEGT. CDR3 loop: CASSFLAGGVNEQFF. CDR3 bases: TGTGCCAGCAGTTTTCTAGCGGGGGGAGTCAATGAGCAGTTCTTC.

This chain connects TRBV7-2 to TRBJ2-1; D ambiguous. Trimming removed 5 bases from V and 10 bases from J, with 12 bases in between. The CDR3 is made up of 12 amino acids. Germline V CDR1 and CDR2: SGHTA, FQGNSA. CDR3 in DNA: TGTGCCAGCAGCCCGCCCAACGGAGAGCAGTTCTTC. Its protein product is CASSPPNGEQFF.

There are a few counts of this clonotype. V and J are TRBV4-2 and TRBJ1-5, with TRBD1 as a possible D gene (5 bases). This CDR3 is 15 amino acids long. The germline V gene has CDR1 LGHNA and CDR2 YNFKEQ. The V end was cut by 2 bases, the J end by 3 bases, with 11 bases between. The DNA of the CDR3 is TGTGCCAGCAGCCAACCCGGGACCCCCAATCAGCCCCAGCATTTT. It encodes CASSQPGTPNQPQHF.

This clonotype was seen more than once but under ten times. V usage is TRBV28 and J usage is TRBJ1-2; 8 bases are a match to TRBD1. The CDR3 spans 13 residues. V lost 10 bases and J lost 7; bases outside the gene matches: 11. Germline values: CDR1 MDHEN, CDR2 SYDVKM. CDR3 loop: CATTTGDLTGYTF. CDR3 DNA: TGTGCCACCACGACAGGGGACTTAACTGGCTACACCTTC.

This clonotype was recorded many times. The chain links TRBV10-3 to TRBJ2-3; 9 nucleotides align to TRBD2. J lost 0 bases, V lost 0 bases, and 4 bases had no gene match. This CDR3 region has 17 residues. CDR1 and CDR2 from the germline V gene are ENHRY and SYGVKD. The CDR3 bases are TGTGCCATCAGTGAGTCGTTGCGGGGGGGAAGCACAGATACGCAGTATTTT. Protein product: CAISESLRGGSTDTQYF.

This clonotype was found a few times. This sequence joins TRBV3-1 and TRBJ1-5, with D hard to call. CDR3 length: 15 amino acids. Deletions cut 0 bases from V and 9 bases from J, with 15 bases between. Germline CDR1 is LGHDT and CDR2 is YNNKEL (reference sequence). As DNA, the CDR3 is TGTGCCAGCAGCCAAGATCTTGCGGGGAACCGGCCCCAGCATTTT. Translation gives CASSQDLAGNRPQHF. Full variable domain (remainder filled in from reference TRBV3-1 and TRBJ1-5): DTAVSQTPKYLVTQMGNDKSIKCEQNLGHDTMYWYKQDSKKFLKIMFSYNNKELIINETVPNRFSPKSPDKAHLNLHINSLELGDSAVYFCASSQDLAGNRPQHFGDGTRLSIL.

The sample holds a few counts of this clonotype. V and J are TRBV20-1 and TRBJ2-1, with TRBD2 matching 8 bases. The germline CDR1 and CDR2 sequences are DFQATT and SNEGSKA (reference sequence). The CDR3 loop spans 14 amino acids. With V trimmed by 6 bases and J by 8 bases, 12 bases remained unmatched. The DNA of the CDR3 is TGCAGTGCCCTACCGGGACTAGTCGTTGATGAGCAGTTCTTC. Its protein product is CSALPGLVVDEQFF.

This clonotype was found many times. The J gene is TRBJ2-1, the V gene TRBV6-4, with TRBD2 matching 9 bases. The germline CDR1 and CDR2 sequences are MRHNA and SNTAGT. The CDR3 is 16 residues long. Trimming removed 6 bases from V and 0 bases from J; junction bases left unmatched: 6. CDR3 residues: CASSDLAGSSYNEQFF. CDR3 nucleotide sequence: TGTGCCAGCAGCGACCTAGCGGGGAGCTCCTACAATGAGCAGTTCTTC.

The chain couples TRBV12-3 or TRBV12-4 to TRBJ1-1; possible D gene TRBD1, 6 bases. Trimming removed 6 bases at V and 6 bases at J, with 17 bases between. The CDR3 totals 14 residues. This CDR3 reads CASRQGGGKPEAFF. CDR3 coding DNA: TGTGCCAGCAGGCAAGGGGGGGGCAAGCCTGAAGCTTTCTTT.

In this sample, this clonotype turned up many times. The chain couples TRBV4-3 to TRBJ1-1; 9 bases align to TRBD1. The germline CDR1 and CDR2 sequences are LGHNA and YSLEER. V lost 0 bases and J lost 3; bases outside the gene matches: 11. This CDR3 spans 18 amino acids. In nucleotides, the CDR3 is TGCGCCAGCAGCCAAGAGTTAGGGACAGGGACTTCTTACACTGAAGCTTTCTTT. Its translation is CASSQELGTGTSYTEAFF.

Ten or more counts support this clonotype. The V gene is TRBV3-1, the J gene TRBJ2-7; maybe TRBD2 (6 bases). The CDR3 totals 15 residues. The ends were cut back, 1 base at V and 3 bases at J, with 13 bases in the middle. Germline V lookup: CDR1 LGHDT, CDR2 YNNKEL (reference sequence). The CDR3, as DNA: TGTGCCAGCAGCCAAGGCGGGGATTTGGTCTACGAGCAGTACTTC. Its protein is CASSQGGDLVYEQYF.

The rearrangement joins TRBV7-9 to TRBJ2-3, with 8 bases aligning to TRBD2. Germline CDR1 SEHNR, CDR2 FQNEAQ (reference sequence). CDR3 length: 18 residues. V was clipped by 5 bases and J by 2 bases; unmatched bases: 15. The CDR3 coding sequence is TGTGCCAGCAGCCCCTCTTCGGGGGGGAGAGGTGTCACAGATACGCAGTATTTT. Residues: CASSPSSGGRGVTDTQYF.

CDR3 in amino acids: CSANTRGAKDREQYF. The CDR3 coding sequence is TGCAGTGCTAACACCAGGGGGGCGAAAGATAGGGAGCAGTACTTC. The V call is TRBV20-1, the J call TRBJ2-7, with D perhaps TRBD1 (7 bases). V was cut by 4 bases and J by 7 bases, with 23 bases left in between. Germline CDR1 is DFQATT and CDR2 is SNEGSKA (reference sequence). The CDR3 runs to 15 residues.

This clonotype has a handful of counts. The chain combines TRBV20-1 with TRBJ1-1; D is unclear. The ends were cut back, 8 bases at V and 1 base at J, with 8 bases in the middle. Germline CDR1 reads DFQATT; CDR2 reads SNEGSKA (reference sequence). The CDR3 contains 11 residues. CDR3 loop: CSSLQNTEAFF. The DNA for the CDR3 is TGCAGTAGCCTACAGAACACTGAAGCTTTCTTT.

This chain joins TRBV18 and TRBJ1-2; D gene uncertain. Germline assignment: CDR1 KGHSH and CDR2 LQKENI. The CDR3 extends over 14 amino acids. Trimming pared 0 bases from V and 5 bases from J, leaving 10 bases between. Here the CDR3 reads CASSPPGRVYGYTF. The CDR3 region has the DNA TGTGCCAGCTCACCACCGGGAAGGGTTTATGGCTACACCTTC. Combining the CDR3 with reference TRBV18 and TRBJ1-2 gives the whole variable domain NAGVMQNPRHLVRRRGQEARLRCSPMKGHSHVYWYRQLPEEGLKFMVYLQKENIIDESGMPKERFSAEFPKEGPSILRIQQVVRGDSAAYFCASSPPGRVYGYTFGSGTRLTVV.

The chain carries TRBV13 and TRBJ1-6; D remains ambiguous. This CDR3 is built from 16 residues. Germline CDR1 is PRHDT and CDR2 is FYEKMQ (reference sequence). V dropped 2 bases and J dropped 7 bases, with 15 bases sitting between them. CDR3 region: CASSLRVVLGNSPLHF. Here the CDR3 DNA reads TGTGCCAGCAGCTTAAGGGTGGTACTGGGGAATTCACCCCTCCACTTT.

The chain recombines TRBV5-6 with TRBJ1-6; TRBD1 might be the D (6 bases). V was cut by 0 bases and J by 0 bases, with 10 bases left in between. The CDR3 spans 17 residues. In germline, CDR1 is SGHDT, CDR2 YYEEEE. In DNA form, the CDR3 reads TGTGCCAGCAGCTTGGGGGACAAGAGCTCCTATAATTCACCCCTCCACTTT. This sequence encodes CASSLGDKSSYNSPLHF.

This clonotype was seen a handful of times. The rearrangement uses TRBV6-1 and TRBJ2-4; D uncertain. The CDR3 has 16 amino acids. V lost 2 bases, J lost 6 bases, and 17 bases lay in between. Per germline, CDR1 MNHNS and CDR2 SASEGT. CDR3 DNA: TGTGCCAGCAGTGAAAAATTTAGCAGCGTGGGAAACATTCAGTACTTC. It yields the protein CASSEKFSSVGNIQYF.

The V and J genes are TRBV18 and TRBJ2-1; D call uncertain. Germline V gene sequence: CDR1 KGHSH, CDR2 LQKENI. The CDR3 runs 12 residues. V lost 0 bases, J lost 12 bases, and 9 bases lay in between. The CDR3 coding sequence is TGTGCCAGCTCACCACCGGCCCGAGGGCAGTTCTTC. This codes for CASSPPARGQFF.